One and the same sample provided the 27 T cell receptor beta chains below, sequenced in a study of response to subunit inactivated influenza vaccine. TCRdb redid the calling of the RT-PCR reads with MiXCR, one entry per CDR3 protein. The sample lists hundreds of thousands of distinct CDR3 sequences, less than 20% occurring once. Sequenced material: PBMCs from blood, taken roughly 12 days after vaccination. All receptors derive from a man aged 45-65 years who received an inactivated influenza vaccine.

This clonotype was counted only a few times. The V and J genes are TRBV7-2 and TRBJ2-1, with D perhaps matching TRBD1 (6 bases). The CDR3 sequence is 11 residues long. Germline assignment: CDR1 SGHTA and CDR2 FQGNSA. Trimming shortened V by 5 bases and J by 10 bases, and 9 bases separated the two germline ends. The CDR3 coding sequence is TGTGCCAGCAGCAACGACAGGGAGCAGTTCTTC. It yields the protein CASSNDREQFF.

The chain combines TRBV7-3 with TRBJ2-3; perhaps TRBD2 as D (5 bases). This CDR3 has 18 residues. Deletions cut 1 base from V and 2 bases from J, with 19 bases between. Germline V gives CDR1 SGHTA, CDR2 FQGTGA. In DNA form, the CDR3 reads TGTGCCAGCAGCTTAAGGGTACGAAGCGGCGCCAACACAGATACGCAGTATTTT. Protein product: CASSLRVRSGANTDTQYF.

The rearrangement links TRBV12-3 or TRBV12-4 to TRBJ2-2; the D call may be TRBD1 or TRBD2 (5 bases each). CDR3 size: 16 residues. V was shortened by 6 bases and J by 6 bases, with 20 bases between the two germline ends. CDR3 protein: CASSQRQTYSAGELFF. CDR3 nucleotide sequence: TGTGCCAGCAGCCAGAGACAGACCTATAGCGCCGGGGAGCTGTTTTTT.

The chain recombines TRBV6-1 with TRBJ2-2; the D gene is possibly TRBD2 (6 bases). The CDR3 spans 14 residues. Germline CDR1 MNHNS, CDR2 SASEGT. V gave up 8 bases and J gave up 1 base, with 11 bases separating them. The CDR3 sequence is CASREPENTGELFF. CDR3 sequence (DNA): TGTGCCAGCCGGGAGCCGGAGAACACCGGGGAGCTGTTTTTT.

The J gene is TRBJ2-2, the V gene TRBV28; perhaps D is TRBD1 or TRBD2 (6 bases each). The CDR3 contains 17 residues. Germline CDR1 is MDHEN and CDR2 is SYDVKM. V was pared by 4 bases and J by 1 base, with 16 bases between. As DNA, the CDR3 is TGTGCCAGCAGTTCCCTGGAGGGGGTACTGAACACCGGGGAGCTGTTTTTT. It encodes CASSSLEGVLNTGELFF. The variable domain in full, with the rest retrieved from reference TRBV28 and TRBJ2-2, is DVKVTQSSRYLVKRTGEKVFLECVQDMDHENMFWYRQDPGLGLRLIYFSYDVKMKEKGDIPEGYSVSREKKERFSLILESASTNQTSMYLCASSSLEGVLNTGELFFGEGSRLTVL.

This clonotype was observed a handful of times. The gene calls are TRBV20-1 and TRBJ2-4, with D possibly matching TRBD1 (5 bases). Germline CDR1 is DFQATT and CDR2 is SNEGSKA (reference sequence). CDR3 length equals 14 residues. The germline V and J ends were trimmed by 0 bases and 7 bases, with 13 bases remaining between them. In DNA, the CDR3 is TGCAGTGCTAGAGATCGACAGAAAAATAACATTCAGTACTTC. It specifies CSARDRQKNNIQYF.

V usage is TRBV9 and J usage is TRBJ2-3, with D tentatively TRBD2 (5 bases). CDR1 is SGDLS, CDR2 YYNGEE, per germline. There are 12 residues in the CDR3. V lost 4 bases and J lost 10, with 13 bases in between. The CDR3 is CASSQDLLSQYF. CDR3 nucleotides: TGTGCCAGCAGCCAGGACTTGTTATCGCAGTATTTT.

A few counts support this clonotype. The chain has TRBV6-5 and TRBJ1-2; D is unclear. The germline gives CDR1 MNHEY, CDR2 SVGAGI. V was trimmed by 2 bases and J by 7 bases, leaving 17 bases between them. The CDR3 loop spans 15 amino acids. The CDR3 region is CASSYTPRVSSGYTF. In DNA, the CDR3 is TGTGCCAGCAGTTACACACCTAGGGTATCGTCTGGCTACACCTTC.

The sample holds many counts of this clonotype. The V and J genes are TRBV20-1 and TRBJ2-5; 13 bases are a match to TRBD2. This CDR3 is 17 amino acids long. The germline CDR1 and CDR2 sequences are DFQATT and SNEGSKA (reference sequence). After removal of 0 bases from V and 2 bases from J, the junction contained 6 bases not matched to a gene. The CDR3 coding sequence is TGCAGTGCTAGAGATCTCCTACTAGCGGGGGGGCAAGAGACCCAGTACTTC. Its protein is CSARDLLLAGGQETQYF.

CDR3 sequence: CSAMEGALQETQYF. For the CDR3, the DNA is TGCAGTGCTATGGAAGGGGCCCTCCAAGAGACCCAGTACTTC. The V and J genes are TRBV20-1 and TRBJ2-5; a weak D match, TRBD1 (5 bases). CDR1 is DFQATT, CDR2 SNEGSKA, per germline (reference sequence). CDR3 length: 14 amino acids. V dropped 4 bases and J dropped 1 base, with 13 bases sitting between them.

V usage is TRBV30 and J usage is TRBJ2-3, with D possibly being TRBD1 (7 bases). Germline CDR1 GTSNPN, CDR2 SVGIG (reference sequence). V was trimmed by 0 bases and J by 9 bases, leaving 19 bases between them. The CDR3 is 15 amino acids. DNA for the CDR3: TGTGCCTGGAGTGTACCAGCCACACAGGGGAGGACGCAGTATTTT. Protein product: CAWSVPATQGRTQYF.

This clonotype has a handful of counts. This rearrangement joins TRBV20-1 to TRBJ2-3, with 7 positions matching TRBD1. This CDR3 has 14 residues. V gave up 3 bases and J gave up 0 bases; unmatched junction bases: 3. In germline, CDR1 is DFQATT, CDR2 SNEGSKA (reference sequence). The CDR3 region has the DNA TGCAGTGCTAGTGGACAGGTTAGCACAGATACGCAGTATTTT. This codes for CSASGQVSTDTQYF.

In its sample, this clonotype was seen a few times. The V gene is TRBV29-1, the J gene TRBJ2-3; 9 nucleotides match TRBD1. V shed 6 bases, J shed 5 bases, and the junction held 9 bases outside the gene matches. CDR3 length: 14 residues. Per the germline V gene, CDR1 is SQVTM and CDR2 is ANQGSEA. In DNA form, the CDR3 reads TGCAGCGTCCGCGGGACAGGGAGTGGAGATACGCAGTATTTT. Its protein product is CSVRGTGSGDTQYF.

This clonotype was observed a few times. The rearrangement links TRBV28 to TRBJ2-3; D ambiguous. This CDR3 region has 13 residues. Germline assignment: CDR1 MDHEN and CDR2 SYDVKM. V was pared by 7 bases and J by 6 bases, with 14 bases between. The CDR3 DNA sequence: TGTGCCAGCAAGGCGGTAGCTCCCGATACGCAGTATTTT. Translated: CASKAVAPDTQYF.

This clonotype was seen a handful of times. The chain combines TRBV6-5 with TRBJ2-3; either TRBD1 or TRBD2 may fit D (6 bases each). V lost 0 bases and J 3 bases, leaving 10 bases between the germline ends. Germline values: CDR1 MNHEY, CDR2 SVGAGI. CDR3 size: 15 residues. CDR3 bases: TGTGCCAGCAGTTACTCGGGGGGCAGAACAGATACGCAGTATTTT. Its protein product is CASSYSGGRTDTQYF.

The chain links TRBV3-1 to TRBJ2-1; D not resolved. This CDR3 has 16 residues. V gave up 0 bases and J gave up 0 bases, with 9 bases separating them. Germline V lookup: CDR1 LGHDT, CDR2 YNNKEL (reference sequence). CDR3 DNA: TGTGCCAGCAGCCAAGATCTAAGGAGCTCCTACAATGAGCAGTTCTTC. This codes for CASSQDLRSSYNEQFF.

This CDR3 is CASSPADVRLFF. The CDR3 DNA reads as TGTGCCAGCAGCCCAGCCGATGTGAGGCTGTTTTTT. The chain carries TRBV7-8 and TRBJ1-4; D gene unclear. Germline CDR1 is SGHVS and CDR2 is FQNEAQ. Trimming took 5 bases from V and 14 from J, leaving 15 bases between them. The CDR3 sequence is 12 residues long.

The chain has TRBV7-2 and TRBJ1-1; 10 nucleotides agree with TRBD1. The germline V gene has CDR1 SGHTA and CDR2 FQGNSA. Unmatched junction bases numbered 5, after V lost 4 bases and J lost 3 bases. The CDR3 extends over 15 amino acids. The CDR3 bases are TGTGCCAGCAGCTGGTCCGGGACAGGGGACACTGAAGCTTTCTTT. The encoded protein is CASSWSGTGDTEAFF.

In this sample, this clonotype turned up a few times. This chain links TRBV7-9 with TRBJ2-3, with unresolved D. The CDR3 sequence is 12 residues long. The V gene's germline CDR1 is SEHNR and CDR2 FQNEAQ (reference sequence). V lost 5 bases to trimming and J lost 5 bases, with 8 bases between them. CDR3 sequence: CASSPGEDTQYF. CDR3 DNA sequence: TGTGCCAGCAGCCCCGGCGAAGATACGCAGTATTTT.

In this sample, this clonotype turned up a few times. In DNA, the CDR3 is TGTGCCAGCAGTTACACAGTAACCGAGCAGTACTTC. As protein: CASSYTVTEQYF. This chain joins TRBV12-3 or TRBV12-4 and TRBJ2-7; D unresolved. The V end lost 4 bases, the J end lost 6 bases, and 10 bases lay between the germline ends. CDR3 size: 12 residues.

The CDR3 loop is CASRTKGAANYGYTF. The DNA for the CDR3 is TGTGCCAGCAGGACAAAGGGGGCAGCTAACTATGGCTACACCTTC. The chain couples TRBV28 to TRBJ1-2, with TRBD1 matching over 7 bases. Per germline, CDR1 MDHEN and CDR2 SYDVKM. The CDR3 covers 15 residues. With 6 bases clipped from V and 0 bases from J, the junction kept 7 bases outside the gene matches.

CDR3 region: CSADRLGGRDYGYTF. CDR3 DNA sequence: TGCAGTGCTGACCGCCTTGGGGGCCGGGACTATGGCTACACCTTC. V usage is TRBV20-1 and J usage is TRBJ1-2; TRBD1 is a possible D gene (6 bases). CDR3 length equals 15 residues. The germline gives CDR1 DFQATT, CDR2 SNEGSKA (reference sequence). With 5 bases removed from V and 3 bases from J, the gap between germline ends came to 19 bases.

This clonotype was observed a handful of times. The chain has TRBV28 and TRBJ2-3; TRBD2 matches 8 bases. The CDR3 totals 14 residues. V was pared by 10 bases and J by 5 bases, with 11 bases of the junction left unmatched. Germline V gene sequence: CDR1 MDHEN, CDR2 SYDVKM. The CDR3 DNA reads TGTGCCACCCTTCCGGGGGGGGCGGGAGATACGCAGTATTTT. It translates to CATLPGGAGDTQYF.

This clonotype came up many times. The gene calls are TRBV6-2 or TRBV6-3 and TRBJ1-5, with D perhaps matching TRBD1 (5 bases). Trimming cost V 7 bases and J 6 bases, with 16 bases left between them. The CDR3 spans 14 residues. Per germline, CDR1 MNHEY and CDR2 SVGEGT. The CDR3 sequence: CASTDRTESQPQHF. CDR3 in DNA: TGTGCCAGCACCGACAGAACAGAAAGTCAGCCCCAGCATTTT.

The gene calls are TRBV19 and TRBJ1-2, with D possibly TRBD1 on 5 matching bases. The ends were cut back, 3 bases at V and 2 bases at J, with 13 bases in the middle. Germline assignment: CDR1 LNHDA and CDR2 SQIVND (reference sequence). This CDR3 region has 15 residues. CDR3 region: CASSIGGTGNYGYTF. DNA of the CDR3: TGTGCCAGTAGTATTGGGGGAACGGGGAACTATGGCTACACCTTC.

For the CDR3, the DNA is TGCAGTGCTAGGGCAGGGGCCTACGAGCAGTACTTC. Protein: CSARAGAYEQYF. The chain couples TRBV20-1 to TRBJ2-7; tentatively, D is TRBD1 (6 bases). This CDR3 has 12 residues. V was shortened by 3 bases and J by 2 bases, with 8 bases between the two germline ends. Germline V gene data show CDR1 as DFQATT and CDR2 as SNEGSKA (reference sequence).

The chain uses TRBV12-3 or TRBV12-4 and TRBJ2-1; 8 nucleotides line up with TRBD2. The CDR3 has 15 residues. The ends lost 3 bases at V and 2 bases at J; junction bases unmatched: 3. The CDR3 is CASSFSGRAYNEQFF. In DNA form, the CDR3 reads TGTGCCAGCAGTTTCTCCGGGAGGGCCTACAATGAGCAGTTCTTC.